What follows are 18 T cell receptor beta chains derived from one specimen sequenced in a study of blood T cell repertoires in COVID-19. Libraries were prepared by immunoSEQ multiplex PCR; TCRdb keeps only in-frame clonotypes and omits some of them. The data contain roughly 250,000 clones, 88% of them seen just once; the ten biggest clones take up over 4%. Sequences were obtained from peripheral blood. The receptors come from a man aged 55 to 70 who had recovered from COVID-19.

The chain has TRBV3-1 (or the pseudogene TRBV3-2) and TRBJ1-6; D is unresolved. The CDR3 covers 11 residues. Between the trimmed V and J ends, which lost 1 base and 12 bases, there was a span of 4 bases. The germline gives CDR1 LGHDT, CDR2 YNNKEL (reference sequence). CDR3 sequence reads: CASSQGRPLHF. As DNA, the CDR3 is TGTGCCAGCAGCCAAGGTCGACCCCTCCACTTT.

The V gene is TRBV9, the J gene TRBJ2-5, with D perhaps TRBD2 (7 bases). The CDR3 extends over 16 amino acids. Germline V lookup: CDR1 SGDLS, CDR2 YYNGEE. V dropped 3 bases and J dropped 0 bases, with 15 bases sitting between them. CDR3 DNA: TGTGCCAGCAGCGCAACCCCGGGGGGCAACCAAGAGACCCAGTACTTC. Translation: CASSATPGGNQETQYF.

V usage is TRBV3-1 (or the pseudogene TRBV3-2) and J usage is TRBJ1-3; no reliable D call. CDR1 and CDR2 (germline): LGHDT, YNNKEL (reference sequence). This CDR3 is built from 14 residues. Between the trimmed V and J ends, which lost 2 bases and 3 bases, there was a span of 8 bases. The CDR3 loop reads CASSQSGSGNTIYF. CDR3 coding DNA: TGTGCCAGCAGCCAAAGCGGCAGTGGAAACACCATATATTTT.

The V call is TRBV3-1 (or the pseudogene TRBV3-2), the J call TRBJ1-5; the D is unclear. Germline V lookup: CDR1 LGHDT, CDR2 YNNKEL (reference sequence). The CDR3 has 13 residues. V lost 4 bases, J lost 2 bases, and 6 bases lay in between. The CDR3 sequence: CASSRGRNQPQHF. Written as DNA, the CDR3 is TGTGCCAGCAGCCGCGGCCGCAATCAGCCCCAGCATTTT.

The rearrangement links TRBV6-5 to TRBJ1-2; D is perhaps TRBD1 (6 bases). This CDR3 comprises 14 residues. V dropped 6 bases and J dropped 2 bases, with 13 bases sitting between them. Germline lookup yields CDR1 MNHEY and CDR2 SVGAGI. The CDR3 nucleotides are TGTGCCAGCAGCCGCCCGCAGGGGAACTATGGCTACACCTTC. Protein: CASSRPQGNYGYTF.

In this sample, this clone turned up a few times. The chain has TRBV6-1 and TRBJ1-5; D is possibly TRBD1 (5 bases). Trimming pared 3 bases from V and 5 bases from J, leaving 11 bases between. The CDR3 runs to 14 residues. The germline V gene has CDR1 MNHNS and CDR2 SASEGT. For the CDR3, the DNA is TGTGCCAGCAGTGACGGGGGTCTCGATCAGCCCCAGCATTTT. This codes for CASSDGGLDQPQHF.

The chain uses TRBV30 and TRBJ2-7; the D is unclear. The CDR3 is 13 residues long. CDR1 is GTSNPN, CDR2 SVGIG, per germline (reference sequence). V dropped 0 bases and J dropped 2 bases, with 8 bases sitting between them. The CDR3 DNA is TGTGCCTGGAGTGTACGATCAGCCTACGAGCAGTACTTC. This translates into CAWSVRSAYEQYF.

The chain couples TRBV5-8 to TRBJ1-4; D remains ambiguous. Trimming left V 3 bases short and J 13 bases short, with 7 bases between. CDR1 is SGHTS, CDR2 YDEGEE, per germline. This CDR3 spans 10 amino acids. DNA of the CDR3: TGTGCCAGCAGCTGGGGAGGACTGTTTTTT. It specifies CASSWGGLFF.

CDR3 protein: CASSLQGLAGGVSYNEQFF. CDR3 DNA sequence: TGCGCCAGCAGCTTACAAGGACTAGCGGGGGGTGTCTCCTACAATGAGCAGTTCTTC. The genes are TRBV5-1 and TRBJ2-1; 14 bases are a match to TRBD2. CDR1 is SGHRS, CDR2 YFSETQ, per germline. The CDR3 covers 19 residues. J lost 0 bases, V lost 2 bases, and 7 bases had no gene match.

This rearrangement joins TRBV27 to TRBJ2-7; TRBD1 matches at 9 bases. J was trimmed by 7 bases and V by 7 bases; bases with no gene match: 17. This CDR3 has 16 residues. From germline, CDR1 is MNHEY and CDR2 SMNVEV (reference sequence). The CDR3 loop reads CASKSEHRGPLFEQYF. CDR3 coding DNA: TGTGCCAGCAAATCCGAGCACAGGGGGCCCCTATTTGAGCAGTACTTC.

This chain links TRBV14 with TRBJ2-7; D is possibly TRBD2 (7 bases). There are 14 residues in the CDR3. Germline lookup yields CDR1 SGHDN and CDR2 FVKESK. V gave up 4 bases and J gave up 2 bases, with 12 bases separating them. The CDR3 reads CASSPGAGAYEQYF. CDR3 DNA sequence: TGTGCCAGCAGCCCAGGGGCGGGAGCCTACGAGCAGTACTTC.

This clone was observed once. The CDR3 spells CASSRRDGYTF. The CDR3 nucleotides are TGTGCCAGCAGTCGCCGCGATGGCTACACCTTC. V is TRBV12-3 or TRBV12-4 and J is TRBJ1-2; unclear D gene. This CDR3 has 11 amino acids. Trimming took off 5 bases at V and 6 bases at J, with 7 bases between the two ends.

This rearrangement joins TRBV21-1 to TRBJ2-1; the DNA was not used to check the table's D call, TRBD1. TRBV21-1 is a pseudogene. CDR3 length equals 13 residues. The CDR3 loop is CASSLDRDDEQFF. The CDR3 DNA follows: TGTGCCAGCAGCTTAGACAGGGACGATGAGCAGTTCTTC.

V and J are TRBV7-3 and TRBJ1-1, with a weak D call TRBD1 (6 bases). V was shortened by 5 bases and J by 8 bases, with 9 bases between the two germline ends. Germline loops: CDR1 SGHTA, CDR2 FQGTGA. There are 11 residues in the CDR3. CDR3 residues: CASSNTGEAFF. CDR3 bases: TGTGCCAGCAGCAATACAGGGGAAGCTTTCTTT.

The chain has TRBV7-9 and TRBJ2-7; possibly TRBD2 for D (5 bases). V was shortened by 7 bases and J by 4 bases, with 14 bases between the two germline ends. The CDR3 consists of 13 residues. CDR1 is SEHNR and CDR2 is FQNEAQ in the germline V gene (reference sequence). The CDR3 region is CASTPPGKYEQYF. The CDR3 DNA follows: TGTGCCAGCACCCCACCGGGAAAATACGAGCAGTACTTC.

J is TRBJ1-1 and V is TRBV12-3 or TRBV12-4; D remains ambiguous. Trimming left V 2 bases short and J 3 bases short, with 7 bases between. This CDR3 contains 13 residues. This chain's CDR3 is CASSLSRDTEAFF. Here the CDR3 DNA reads TGTGCCAGCAGTTTATCCCGAGACACTGAAGCTTTCTTT.

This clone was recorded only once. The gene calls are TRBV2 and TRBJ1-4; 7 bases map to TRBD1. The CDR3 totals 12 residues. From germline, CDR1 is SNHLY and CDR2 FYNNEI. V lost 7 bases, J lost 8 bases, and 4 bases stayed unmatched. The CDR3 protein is CASNRGDEKLFF. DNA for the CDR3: TGTGCCAGCAACAGGGGTGACGAAAAACTGTTTTTT.

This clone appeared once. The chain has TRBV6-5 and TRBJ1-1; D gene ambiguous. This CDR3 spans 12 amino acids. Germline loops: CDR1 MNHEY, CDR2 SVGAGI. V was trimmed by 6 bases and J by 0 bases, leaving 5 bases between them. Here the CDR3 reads CASRQLNTEAFF. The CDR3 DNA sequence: TGTGCCAGCAGACAGTTGAACACTGAAGCTTTCTTT.